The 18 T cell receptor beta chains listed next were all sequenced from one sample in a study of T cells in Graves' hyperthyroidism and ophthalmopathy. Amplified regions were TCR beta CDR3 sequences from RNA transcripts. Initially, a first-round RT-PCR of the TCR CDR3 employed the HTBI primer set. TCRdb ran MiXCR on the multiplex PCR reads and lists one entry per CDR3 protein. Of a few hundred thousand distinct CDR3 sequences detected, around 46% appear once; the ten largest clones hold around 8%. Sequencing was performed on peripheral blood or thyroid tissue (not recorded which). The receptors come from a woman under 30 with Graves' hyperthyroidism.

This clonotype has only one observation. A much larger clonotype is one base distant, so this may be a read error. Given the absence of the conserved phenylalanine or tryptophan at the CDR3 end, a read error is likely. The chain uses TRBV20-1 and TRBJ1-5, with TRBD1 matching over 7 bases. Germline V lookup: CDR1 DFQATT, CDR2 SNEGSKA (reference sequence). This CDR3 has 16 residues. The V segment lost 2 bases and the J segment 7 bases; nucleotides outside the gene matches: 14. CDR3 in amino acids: CSARSTNRGGEQPQHS. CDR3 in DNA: TGCAGTGCTAGATCGACGAACAGGGGAGGTGAACAGCCCCAGCATTCT.

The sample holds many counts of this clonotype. In DNA, the CDR3 is TGTGCCAGCAGTTTCGGGGTCAGCACTGAAGCTTTCTTT. It specifies CASSFGVSTEAFF. The J gene is TRBJ1-1, the V gene TRBV12-3 or TRBV12-4; no clear D gene. The V end lost 3 bases, the J end lost 4 bases, and 9 bases lay between the germline ends. The CDR3 sequence is 13 residues long.

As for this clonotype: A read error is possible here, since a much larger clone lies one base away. The CDR3 protein is CASSSAGKGNRPQHF. The DNA for the CDR3 is TGTGCCAGCTCCTCAGCAGGGAAGGGAAATCGGCCCCAGCATTTT. This chain connects TRBV6-1 to TRBJ1-5, with a possible D match to TRBD1 (5 bases). Germline V gene data show CDR1 as MNHNS and CDR2 as SASEGT. The CDR3 sequence is 15 residues long.

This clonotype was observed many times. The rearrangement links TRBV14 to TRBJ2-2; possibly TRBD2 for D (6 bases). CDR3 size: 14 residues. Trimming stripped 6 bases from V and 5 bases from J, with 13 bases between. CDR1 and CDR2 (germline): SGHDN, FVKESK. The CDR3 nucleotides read TGTGCCAGCAGTCTAGCGCCTGGGACCGGGGAGCTGTTTTTT. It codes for CASSLAPGTGELFF. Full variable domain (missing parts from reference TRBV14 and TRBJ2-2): EAGVTQFPSHSVIEKGQTVTLRCDPISGHDNLYWYRRVMGKEIKFLLHFVKESKQDESGMPNNRFLAERTGGTYSTLKVQPAELEDSGVYFCASSLAPGTGELFFGEGSRLTVL.

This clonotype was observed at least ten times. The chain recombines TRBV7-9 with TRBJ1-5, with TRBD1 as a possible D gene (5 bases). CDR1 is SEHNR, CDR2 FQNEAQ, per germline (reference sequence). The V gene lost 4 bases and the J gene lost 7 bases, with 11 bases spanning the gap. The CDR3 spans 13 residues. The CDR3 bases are TGTGCCAGCAGCTCGGGGGGGGAACAGCCCCAGCATTTT. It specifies CASSSGGEQPQHF.

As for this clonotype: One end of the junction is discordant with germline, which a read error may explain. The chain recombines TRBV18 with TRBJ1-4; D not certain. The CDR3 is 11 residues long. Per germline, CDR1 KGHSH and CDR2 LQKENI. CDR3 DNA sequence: TGTGCCAGCGCACCCAATGAAAAACTGTTTTTT. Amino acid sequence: CASAPNEKLFF.

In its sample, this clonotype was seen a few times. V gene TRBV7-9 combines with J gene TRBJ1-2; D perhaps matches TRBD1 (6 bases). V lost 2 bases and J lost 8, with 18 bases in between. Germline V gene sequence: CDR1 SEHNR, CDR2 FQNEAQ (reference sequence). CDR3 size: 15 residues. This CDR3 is CASSLRDAGVEGYTF. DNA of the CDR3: TGTGCCAGCAGCTTACGTGATGCAGGGGTGGAAGGCTACACCTTC.

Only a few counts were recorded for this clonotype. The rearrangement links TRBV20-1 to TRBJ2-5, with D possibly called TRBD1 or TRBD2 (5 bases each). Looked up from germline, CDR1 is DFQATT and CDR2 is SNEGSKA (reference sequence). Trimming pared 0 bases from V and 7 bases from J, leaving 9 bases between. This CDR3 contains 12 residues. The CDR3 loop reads CSARDGTRTQYF. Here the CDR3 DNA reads TGCAGTGCTAGAGACGGGACCAGGACCCAGTACTTC.

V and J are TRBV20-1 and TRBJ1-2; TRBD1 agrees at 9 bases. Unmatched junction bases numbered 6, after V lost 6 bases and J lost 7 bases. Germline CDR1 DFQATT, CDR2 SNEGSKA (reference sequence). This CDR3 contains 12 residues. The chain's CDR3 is CSAYTGGGGYTF. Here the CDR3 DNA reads TGCAGTGCATATACAGGGGGCGGTGGCTACACCTTC.

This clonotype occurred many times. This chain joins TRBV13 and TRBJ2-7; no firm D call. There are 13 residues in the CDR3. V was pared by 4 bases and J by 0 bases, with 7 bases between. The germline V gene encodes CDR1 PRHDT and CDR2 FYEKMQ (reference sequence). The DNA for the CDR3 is TGTGCCAGCAGCTACCCTTACTCCTACGAGCAGTACTTC. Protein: CASSYPYSYEQYF.

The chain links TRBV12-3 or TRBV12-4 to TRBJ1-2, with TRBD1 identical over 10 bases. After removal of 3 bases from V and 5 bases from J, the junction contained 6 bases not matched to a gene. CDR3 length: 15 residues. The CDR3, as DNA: TGTGCCAGCAGTTTCGGACCGGGACAGGGGTATGGCTACACCTTC. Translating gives CASSFGPGQGYGYTF.

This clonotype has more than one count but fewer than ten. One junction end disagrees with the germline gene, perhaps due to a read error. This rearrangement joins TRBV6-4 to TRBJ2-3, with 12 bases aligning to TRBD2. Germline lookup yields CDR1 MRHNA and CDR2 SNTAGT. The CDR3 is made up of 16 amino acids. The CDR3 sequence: CASSYSGLAGSDTQYF. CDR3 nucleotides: TGTGCCAGCAGTTACTCAGGACTAGCGGGATCAGATACGCAGTATTTT.

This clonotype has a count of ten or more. The CDR3 spells CASSLWGDSGNTIYF. Here the CDR3 DNA reads TGTGCCAGCAGCTTATGGGGCGACTCTGGAAACACCATATATTTT. The chain recombines TRBV7-9 with TRBJ1-3, with a tentative D call TRBD1 (5 bases). V lost 2 bases and J 0 bases, leaving 8 bases between the germline ends. Germline CDR1 is SEHNR and CDR2 is FQNEAQ (reference sequence). The CDR3 contains 15 residues.

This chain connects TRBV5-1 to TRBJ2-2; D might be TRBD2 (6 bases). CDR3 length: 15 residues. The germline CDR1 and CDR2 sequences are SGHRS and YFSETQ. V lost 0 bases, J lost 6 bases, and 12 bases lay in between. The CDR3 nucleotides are TGCGCCAGCAGCTTGGACAGTCCGGGGGCCGGGGAGCTGTTTTTT. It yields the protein CASSLDSPGAGELFF.

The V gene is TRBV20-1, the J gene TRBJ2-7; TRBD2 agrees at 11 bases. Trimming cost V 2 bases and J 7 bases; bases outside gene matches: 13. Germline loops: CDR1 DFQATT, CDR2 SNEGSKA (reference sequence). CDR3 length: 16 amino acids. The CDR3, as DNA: TGCAGTGCTAGACCCAGGACTAGCGGGTTTTACAATGAGCAGTACTTC. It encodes CSARPRTSGFYNEQYF.

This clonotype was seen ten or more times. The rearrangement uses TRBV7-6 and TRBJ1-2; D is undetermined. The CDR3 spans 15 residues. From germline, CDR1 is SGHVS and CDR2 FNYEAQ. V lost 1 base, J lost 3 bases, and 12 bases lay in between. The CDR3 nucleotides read TGTGCCAGCAGCTTAGTGGTGAGGACGGACTATGGCTACACCTTC. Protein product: CASSLVVRTDYGYTF.

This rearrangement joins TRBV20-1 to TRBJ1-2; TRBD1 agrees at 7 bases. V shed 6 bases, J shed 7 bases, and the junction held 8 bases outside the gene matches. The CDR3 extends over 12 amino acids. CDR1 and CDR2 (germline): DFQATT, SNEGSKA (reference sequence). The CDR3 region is CSADGRDSGYTF. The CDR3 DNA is TGCAGTGCCGACGGGAGGGACAGTGGCTACACCTTC.

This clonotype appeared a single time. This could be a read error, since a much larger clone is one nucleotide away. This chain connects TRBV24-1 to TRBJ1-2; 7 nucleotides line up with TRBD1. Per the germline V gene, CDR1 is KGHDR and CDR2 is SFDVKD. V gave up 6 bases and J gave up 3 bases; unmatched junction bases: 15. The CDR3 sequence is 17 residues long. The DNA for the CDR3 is TGTGCCACCAGTTCCTACTTCTCGACAGGGATCGACTATGGCTACACCTTC. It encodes CATSSYFSTGIDYGYTF.